This entry lists 21 T cell receptor beta chains sequenced from one sample in a study of blood T cells in healthy people across ages. Primers used in a second PCR of about 7 to 12 cycles were a sample-barcoded 5' primer and a J-beta primer mix. A single record per CDR3 protein comes from TCRdb applying MiXCR to the 5' RACE reads. The repertoire holds over 1,500,000 distinct CDR3 sequences, about two fifths seen once, with about 23% in the top ten. Sequenced sample: blood. The receptors here all came from a human donor in good health.

The V call is TRBV20-1, the J call TRBJ1-1, with D possibly TRBD1 on 6 matching bases. The CDR3 is 14 amino acids. V gave up 4 bases and J gave up 0 bases, with 12 bases separating them. Germline V gene data show CDR1 as DFQATT and CDR2 as SNEGSKA (reference sequence). CDR3 bases: TGCAGTGCTAAGTGGCAGGGGCTGAACACTGAAGCTTTCTTT. Protein sequence: CSAKWQGLNTEAFF.

The chain has TRBV29-1 and TRBJ1-2; 10 nucleotides match TRBD1. Germline loops: CDR1 SQVTM, CDR2 ANQGSEA. The trim removed 7 bases at V and 7 bases at J, leaving 6 bases unmatched. The CDR3 sequence is 12 residues long. The CDR3 reads CSAAGTGVGYTF. The CDR3 bases are TGCAGCGCCGCCGGGACAGGGGTTGGCTACACCTTC.

The rearrangement joins TRBV6-2 or TRBV6-3 to TRBJ2-7; 8 bases line up with TRBD1. J gave up 5 bases and V 2 bases, and 14 bases lay outside the gene matches. Germline CDR1 MNHEY, CDR2 SVGEGT. This CDR3 region has 17 residues. CDR3 residues: CASSYPHFLGQVHEQYF. The CDR3 bases are TGTGCCAGCAGTTACCCACATTTTTTGGGACAGGTCCACGAGCAGTACTTC.

The V gene is TRBV12-3 or TRBV12-4, the J gene TRBJ1-6; 8 bases agree with TRBD1. This CDR3 has 15 amino acids. V dropped 8 bases and J dropped 9; count of bases not matched to a gene: 12. In DNA, the CDR3 is TGTGCCAGCTCCTTTCTCGACAGGGGAAGTTCACCCCTCCACTTT. Amino acid sequence: CASSFLDRGSSPLHF.

The chain links TRBV5-1 to TRBJ2-3; no clear D. The V end lost 3 bases, the J end lost 1 base, and 9 bases lay between the germline ends. CDR1 is SGHRS and CDR2 is YFSETQ in the germline V gene. The CDR3 runs to 14 residues. The CDR3 nucleotides are TGCGCCAGCAGCTGGATCCTAGGCACAGATACGCAGTATTTT. Protein sequence: CASSWILGTDTQYF.

The genes are TRBV6-5 and TRBJ1-4; D remains unclear. V gave up 3 bases and J gave up 5 bases, with 10 bases separating them. Germline lookup yields CDR1 MNHEY and CDR2 SVGAGI. This CDR3 has 14 residues. The CDR3 DNA reads TGTGCCAGCAGTTATTGGAGAGAAAATGAAAAACTGTTTTTT. Its translation is CASSYWRENEKLFF.

This clonotype was observed a few times. This chain uses TRBV3-1 with TRBJ2-1, with unresolved D. Germline V lookup: CDR1 LGHDT, CDR2 YNNKEL (reference sequence). This CDR3 comprises 12 residues. The V and J ends lost 1 base and 10 bases respectively, with 8 bases between them. This CDR3 is CASSQGVTEQFF. CDR3 sequence (DNA): TGTGCCAGCAGCCAAGGTGTAACAGAGCAGTTCTTC.

This clonotype was detected a few times. V gene TRBV29-1 combines with J gene TRBJ2-5; 7 nucleotides line up with TRBD1. Germline loops: CDR1 SQVTM, CDR2 ANQGSEA. This CDR3 has 14 residues. V was pared by 2 bases and J by 3 bases, with 6 bases of the junction left unmatched. The CDR3 is CSVENWDSKETQYF. In DNA form, the CDR3 reads TGCAGCGTTGAAAACTGGGACAGTAAAGAGACCCAGTACTTC.

The J gene is TRBJ2-1, the V gene TRBV7-2; maybe TRBD2 (6 bases). CDR3 length: 18 amino acids. Germline lookup yields CDR1 SGHTA and CDR2 FQGNSA. With 3 bases removed from V and 2 bases from J, the gap between germline ends came to 20 bases. The CDR3 reads CASSFLPGLPTPYNEQFF. The CDR3 DNA sequence: TGTGCCAGCAGCTTCCTACCCGGACTACCTACTCCCTACAATGAGCAGTTCTTC.

This sequence joins TRBV11-3 and TRBJ2-1; possibly TRBD1 for D (6 bases). V lost 7 bases, J lost 5 bases, and 15 bases lay in between. CDR1 is SGHNT, CDR2 YENEEA, per germline. The CDR3 covers 14 residues. CDR3 DNA: TGTGCCAGCACCGCAGGGGCGGGCCACAATGAGCAGTTCTTC. Translated: CASTAGAGHNEQFF.

The sample holds a few counts of this clonotype. The CDR3 loop is CASSSLAARPSGANVLTF. The CDR3 region has the DNA TGTGCCAGCAGTTCCCTAGCGGCCCGACCATCTGGGGCCAACGTCCTGACTTTC. V usage is TRBV28 and J usage is TRBJ2-6; 7 bases line up with TRBD2. J lost 1 base, V lost 4 bases, and 10 bases had no gene match. Germline V gives CDR1 MDHEN, CDR2 SYDVKM. This CDR3 has 18 amino acids.

The rearrangement joins TRBV29-1 to TRBJ2-1, with a weak D call TRBD2 (6 bases). Trimming cost V 6 bases and J 3 bases, with 15 bases left between them. The CDR3 has 14 amino acids. Germline CDR1 SQVTM, CDR2 ANQGSEA. CDR3: CSVYNGGYYNEQFF. CDR3 nucleotides: TGCAGCGTCTACAACGGGGGTTACTACAATGAGCAGTTCTTC.

This rearrangement joins TRBV3-1 to TRBJ2-1; 8 bases are a match to TRBD2. V was pared by 1 base and J by 6 bases, with 5 bases of the junction left unmatched. This CDR3 spans 15 amino acids. Germline CDR1 is LGHDT and CDR2 is YNNKEL (reference sequence). For the CDR3, the DNA is TGTGCCAGCAGCCAAGCCCGGGGGGGCCCCAATGAGCAGTTCTTC. This encodes CASSQARGGPNEQFF.

Only a few counts were recorded for this clonotype. This chain uses TRBV20-1 with TRBJ2-7; 14 positions match TRBD2. Trimming removed 7 bases from V and 4 bases from J; junction bases left unmatched: 9. The CDR3 length is 15 residues. CDR1 is DFQATT and CDR2 is SNEGSKA in the germline V gene (reference sequence). The CDR3 coding sequence is TGCAGTGGACAGACTAGCGGGGGGGTGGATTACGAGCAGTACTTC. It is translated as CSGQTSGGVDYEQYF.

Only a few counts were recorded for this clonotype. This rearrangement joins TRBV27 to TRBJ2-5; TRBD1 or TRBD2 may be the D gene (6 bases each). This CDR3 is 15 amino acids long. CDR1 and CDR2 (germline): MNHEY, SMNVEV (reference sequence). V dropped 7 bases and J dropped 5 bases, with 20 bases sitting between them. CDR3 amino acids: CASTRSSGAHETQYF. As DNA, the CDR3 is TGTGCCAGCACCCGCTCCTCGGGGGCTCATGAGACCCAGTACTTC.

The table lists this clonotype with a few counts. The genes are TRBV7-6 and TRBJ2-1; D is ambiguous. The germline V gene encodes CDR1 SGHVS and CDR2 FNYEAQ. Trimming took 5 bases from V and 5 from J, leaving 10 bases between them. The CDR3 runs to 13 residues. The CDR3 protein is CASSPGEHNEQFF. The CDR3 DNA reads TGTGCCAGCAGCCCCGGAGAACACAATGAGCAGTTCTTC.

The chain uses TRBV7-2 and TRBJ2-7, with D unresolved. CDR1 and CDR2 (germline): SGHTA, FQGNSA. The CDR3 length is 15 residues. V was pared by 7 bases and J by 2 bases, with 18 bases between. The CDR3 here is CTSILGRGLTYEQYF. The CDR3 DNA sequence: TGTACCAGCATCTTGGGTAGAGGTCTTACCTACGAGCAGTACTTC.

The chain recombines TRBV20-1 with TRBJ1-1; unclear D gene. Between the trimmed V and J ends, which lost 6 bases and 1 base, there was a span of 12 bases. The CDR3 is made up of 13 amino acids. Germline V CDR1 and CDR2: DFQATT, SNEGSKA (reference sequence). CDR3 sequence (DNA): TGCAGTGCCTTGGACGGATCGAACACTGAAGCTTTCTTT. This sequence encodes CSALDGSNTEAFF.

CDR3 protein: CASSVTGTSGNEQFF. As DNA, the CDR3 is TGTGCCAGCAGCGTCACCGGGACTAGCGGCAATGAGCAGTTCTTC. This chain connects TRBV5-6 to TRBJ2-1; TRBD2 matches 11 bases. V gave up 4 bases and J gave up 6 bases; unmatched junction bases: 6. The CDR3 is 15 residues long. Germline assignment: CDR1 SGHDT and CDR2 YYEEEE. Full variable domain (missing parts from reference TRBV5-6 and TRBJ2-1): DAGVTQSPTHLIKTRGQQVTLRCSPKSGHDTVSWYQQALGQGPQFIFQYYEEEERQRGNFPDRFSGHQFPNYSSELNVNALLLGDSALYLCASSVTGTSGNEQFFGPGTRLTVL.

This clonotype has a count of ten or more. V is TRBV15 and J is TRBJ1-2, with no clear D. CDR3 length: 12 residues. Germline V lookup: CDR1 LNHNV, CDR2 YYDKDF (reference sequence). The V end was cut by 6 bases, the J end by 0 bases, with 5 bases between. CDR3 in amino acids: CATSSPNYGYTF. The CDR3 region has the DNA TGTGCCACCAGTAGTCCTAACTATGGCTACACCTTC.

A few counts support this clonotype. V and J are TRBV6-6 and TRBJ2-5; D is perhaps TRBD2 (6 bases). Germline V gene lookup returns CDR1 MNHNY and CDR2 SVGAGI (reference sequence). The CDR3 extends over 13 amino acids. Trimming removed 2 bases from V and 5 bases from J, with 9 bases in between. CDR3 bases: TGTGCCAGCAGTTACCAGCTAGCGGAGACCCAGTACTTC. Protein product: CASSYQLAETQYF.